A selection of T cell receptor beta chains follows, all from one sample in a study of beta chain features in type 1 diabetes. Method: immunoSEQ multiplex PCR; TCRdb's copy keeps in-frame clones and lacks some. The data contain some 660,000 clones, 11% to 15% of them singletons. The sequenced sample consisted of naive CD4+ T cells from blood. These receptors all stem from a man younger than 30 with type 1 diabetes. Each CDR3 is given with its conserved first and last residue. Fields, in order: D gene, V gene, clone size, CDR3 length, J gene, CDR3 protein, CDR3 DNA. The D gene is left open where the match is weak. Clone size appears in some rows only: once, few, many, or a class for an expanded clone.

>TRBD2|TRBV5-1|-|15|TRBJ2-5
CASSQGLAGGETQYF
TGCGCCAGCAGCCAGGGGCTAGCGGGGGGAGAGACCCAGTACTTC
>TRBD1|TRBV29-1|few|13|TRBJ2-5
CSARTGGEETQYF
TGCAGCGCCAGGACAGGGGGTGAAGAGACCCAGTACTTC
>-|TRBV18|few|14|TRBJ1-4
CASSQGYSNEKLFF
TGTGCCAGCTCACAGGGATACTCTAATGAAAAACTGTTTTTT
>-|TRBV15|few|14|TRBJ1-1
CATRRPGAATEAFF
TGTGCCACCAGGAGGCCGGGGGCGGCCACTGAAGCTTTCTTT
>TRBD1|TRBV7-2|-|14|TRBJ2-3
CASSSRQGPDTQYF
TGTGCCAGCAGCTCCCGACAGGGCCCAGATACGCAGTATTTT
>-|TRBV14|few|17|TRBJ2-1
CASSQHPGLSSYNEQFF
TGTGCCAGCAGCCAACATCCCGGCCTCAGCTCCTACAATGAGCAGTTCTTC
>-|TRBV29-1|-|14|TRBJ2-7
CSAYGFGVSYEQYF
TGCAGCGCCTATGGCTTCGGAGTCTCCTACGAGCAGTACTTC
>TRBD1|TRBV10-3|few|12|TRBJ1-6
CATRQGSSPLHF
TGTGCCACTCGACAGGGGAGCTCACCCCTCCACTTT
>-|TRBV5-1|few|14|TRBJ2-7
CASSSGRGPYEQYF
TGCGCCAGCAGCTCGGGACGGGGGCCCTACGAGCAGTACTTC
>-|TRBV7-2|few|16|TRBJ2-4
CASSSYRNVDKNIQYF
TGTGCCAGCAGCTCCTACAGGAATGTGGACAAAAACATTCAGTACTTC
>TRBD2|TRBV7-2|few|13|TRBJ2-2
CASSPTSGGELFF
TGTGCCAGCAGCCCGACTAGCGGCGGGGAGCTGTTTTTT
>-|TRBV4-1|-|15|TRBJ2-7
CASSQGGSSSYEQYF
TGCGCCAGCAGCCAAGGAGGCTCCTCCTCCTACGAGCAGTACTTC
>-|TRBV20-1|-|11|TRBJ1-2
CSGVSPFGYTF
TGCAGTGGGGTTAGCCCTTTTGGCTACACCTTC